This is a list of T cell receptor beta chains from one sample in a study of cytomegalovirus exposure and HLA in healthy donors. Method: immunoSEQ multiplex PCR; TCRdb's copy keeps in-frame clones and lacks some. This table holds 200,000 to 250,000 clones, 70% to 80% found once. Sequencing used PBMCs. Receptors originate from an older woman in good health and CMV-seropositive. Both conserved end residues are part of each CDR3. D genes are given only for firm matches. Only part of the rows carry a size: once, few, many, or a class if the clone is expanded.

V gene: TRBV11-2; clone size: .; D gene: .; J gene: TRBJ2-5; CDR3 DNA: TGTGCCAGCAGTCGAGTACTCCTAGAGACCCAGTACTTC; CDR3 protein: CASSRVLLETQYF
V gene: TRBV6-4; clone size: .; D gene: .; J gene: TRBJ1-2; CDR3 DNA: TGTGCCAGCAGCGGGTACGGGGATGGCTACACCTTC; CDR3 protein: CASSGYGDGYTF
V gene: TRBV7-2; clone size: few; D gene: .; J gene: TRBJ2-4; CDR3 DNA: TGTGCCAGCAGCCTCGGACTAGCCAAAAACATTCAGTACTTC; CDR3 protein: CASSLGLAKNIQYF
V gene: TRBV15; clone size: .; D gene: .; J gene: TRBJ1-5; CDR3 DNA: TGTGCCACCAGCCGCGCCGGGGTTGGCTTCCGGCCCCAGCATTTT; CDR3 protein: CATSRAGVGFRPQHF
V gene: TRBV19; clone size: few; D gene: TRBD1; J gene: TRBJ2-2; CDR3 DNA: TGTGCCAGTAGTATAGAGGGACAGGGGAACACCGGGGAGCTGTTTTTT; CDR3 protein: CASSIEGQGNTGELFF
V gene: TRBV18; clone size: few; D gene: TRBD1; J gene: TRBJ1-1; CDR3 DNA: TGTGCCAGCTCACCTGGGACAGGGGGGACGAAGACTGAAGCTTTCTTT; CDR3 protein: CASSPGTGGTKTEAFF
V gene: TRBV18; clone size: .; D gene: .; J gene: TRBJ2-2; CDR3 DNA: TGTGCCAGCTCACCACGGGCTCGGGAGACCACCGGGGAGCTGTTTTTT; CDR3 protein: CASSPRARETTGELFF
V gene: TRBV5-5; clone size: .; D gene: .; J gene: TRBJ2-5; CDR3 DNA: TGTGCCAGCAGCTTGGCGGTATCGGAAGAGACCCAGTACTTC; CDR3 protein: CASSLAVSEETQYF
V gene: TRBV5-4; clone size: few; D gene: .; J gene: TRBJ2-7; CDR3 DNA: TGTGCCAGCAGCTTGAGCGGGCCTGCCTACGAGCAGTACTTC; CDR3 protein: CASSLSGPAYEQYF
V gene: TRBV7-2; clone size: .; D gene: TRBD2; J gene: TRBJ2-7; CDR3 DNA: TGTGCCAGCAGCTTAGAAGGAACTAGCGGGGGCTACGAGCAGTACTTC; CDR3 protein: CASSLEGTSGGYEQYF
V gene: TRBV28; clone size: .; D gene: TRBD2; J gene: TRBJ2-7; CDR3 DNA: TGTGCCCGCAGTTCCAGACTAGCGGCTACCTACGAGCAGTACTTC; CDR3 protein: CARSSRLAATYEQYF
V gene: TRBV4-1; clone size: once; D gene: .; J gene: TRBJ2-7; CDR3 DNA: TGCGCCAGCAGCCAAGACAGAACCTACGAGCAGTACTTC; CDR3 protein: CASSQDRTYEQYF
V gene: TRBV2; clone size: .; D gene: TRBD1; J gene: TRBJ1-2; CDR3 DNA: TGTGCCAGCAGCCGAGGACAGGGCAACTATGGCTACACCTTC; CDR3 protein: CASSRGQGNYGYTF
V gene: TRBV2; clone size: .; D gene: .; J gene: TRBJ1-5; CDR3 DNA: TGTGCCAGCAGTGAAGACAGGGCGGGTCAGCCCCAGCATTTT; CDR3 protein: CASSEDRAGQPQHF
V gene: TRBV30; clone size: .; D gene: .; J gene: TRBJ1-3; CDR3 DNA: TGTGCCCAAACGACAGGTCCTGGAAACACCATATATTTT; CDR3 protein: CAQTTGPGNTIYF
V gene: TRBV5-4; clone size: .; D gene: .; J gene: TRBJ2-5; CDR3 DNA: TGTGCCAGCAGCCCCCAGGGATTGGAGACCCAGTACTTC; CDR3 protein: CASSPQGLETQYF
V gene: TRBV5-1; clone size: .; D gene: .; J gene: TRBJ2-7; CDR3 DNA: TGCGCCAGCAGTCCCGGGACATTCTCCTACGAGCAGTACTTC; CDR3 protein: CASSPGTFSYEQYF
V gene: TRBV7-9; clone size: once; D gene: TRBD1; J gene: TRBJ1-6; CDR3 DNA: TGTGCCAGCAGCTTTGACAGGGGCTATAATTCACCCCTCCACTTT; CDR3 protein: CASSFDRGYNSPLHF
V gene: TRBV15; clone size: few; D gene: .; J gene: TRBJ1-3; CDR3 DNA: TGTGCCACCAGCAGAGTTGCTGGGAGGGATACTGGAAACACCATATATTTT; CDR3 protein: CATSRVAGRDTGNTIYF
V gene: TRBV5-1; clone size: .; D gene: TRBD2; J gene: TRBJ2-1; CDR3 DNA: TGCGCCAGCAGCTCCCAAACATCTAGCGGGAGTGTTGGTGAGCAGTTCTTC; CDR3 protein: CASSSQTSSGSVGEQFF
V gene: TRBV6-5; clone size: few; D gene: .; J gene: TRBJ1-3; CDR3 DNA: TGTGCCAGCAGTTATGGCCGTGGAAACACCATATATTTT; CDR3 protein: CASSYGRGNTIYF
V gene: TRBV30; clone size: .; D gene: .; J gene: TRBJ1-2; CDR3 DNA: TGTGCCTGGAGCCTTGTCGTTGGCTACACCTTC; CDR3 protein: CAWSLVVGYTF
V gene: TRBV6-5; clone size: .; D gene: .; J gene: TRBJ2-7; CDR3 DNA: TGTGCCAGCAGGAGGGGGGGGCACTACGAGCAGTACTTC; CDR3 protein: CASRRGGHYEQYF
V gene: TRBV10-3; clone size: .; D gene: .; J gene: TRBJ1-1; CDR3 DNA: TGTGCCATCAGTTCTCAGGAGAACACTGAAGCTTTCTTT; CDR3 protein: CAISSQENTEAFF
V gene: TRBV18; clone size: .; D gene: .; J gene: TRBJ1-4; CDR3 DNA: TGTGCCAGCTCACCGACCCAGGGCCATAATGAAAAACTGTTTTTT; CDR3 protein: CASSPTQGHNEKLFF
V gene: TRBV10-3; clone size: .; D gene: .; J gene: TRBJ1-2; CDR3 DNA: TGTGCCATCAGTGAGGGGGGCAGCAAGGCTAACTATGGCTACACCTTC; CDR3 protein: CAISEGGSKANYGYTF
V gene: TRBV6-1; clone size: .; D gene: TRBD2; J gene: TRBJ2-2; CDR3 DNA: TGTGCCAGTACATACGGCGGGAGCACCGGGGAGCTGTTTTTT; CDR3 protein: CASTYGGSTGELFF
V gene: TRBV28; clone size: .; D gene: TRBD1; J gene: TRBJ2-1; CDR3 DNA: TGTGCCAGCAGGCCAGGACAGGGTTTCAGCTATGAGCAGTTCTTC; CDR3 protein: CASRPGQGFSYEQFF
V gene: TRBV4-1; clone size: .; D gene: TRBD2; J gene: TRBJ2-3; CDR3 DNA: TGCGCCAGCAGGGTAGCGGGACGCACAGATACGCAGTATTTT; CDR3 protein: CASRVAGRTDTQYF
V gene: TRBV6-1; clone size: .; D gene: .; J gene: TRBJ1-1; CDR3 DNA: TGTGCCAGCAGTGAATCGGGGGGCAACACTGAAGCTTTCTTT; CDR3 protein: CASSESGGNTEAFF
V gene: TRBV18; clone size: .; D gene: .; J gene: TRBJ2-6; CDR3 DNA: TGTGCCAGCTCGTTAGAGGCCATCGTCACTGGGGCCAACGTCCTGACTTTC; CDR3 protein: CASSLEAIVTGANVLTF
V gene: TRBV5-1; clone size: .; D gene: .; J gene: TRBJ2-3; CDR3 DNA: TGCGCCAGCAGCTTGGGCCCGGGCACAGATACGCAGTATTTT; CDR3 protein: CASSLGPGTDTQYF
V gene: TRBV9; clone size: .; D gene: .; J gene: TRBJ2-2; CDR3 DNA: TGTGCCAGCAGCGTATCCCCAGCGGGGGAGCTGTTTTTT; CDR3 protein: CASSVSPAGELFF
V gene: TRBV28; clone size: .; D gene: TRBD1; J gene: TRBJ2-7; CDR3 DNA: TGTGCCAGCACCTTACCCATGGGCACAGGGGGCTTCTACGAGCAGTACTTC; CDR3 protein: CASTLPMGTGGFYEQYF
V gene: TRBV5-1; clone size: .; D gene: TRBD1; J gene: TRBJ2-4; CDR3 DNA: TGCGCCAGCAGTTGGATGACAGGGGGCGCGAGCATTCAGTACTTC; CDR3 protein: CASSWMTGGASIQYF
V gene: TRBV25-1; clone size: .; D gene: TRBD2; J gene: TRBJ2-5; CDR3 DNA: TGTGCCAGCAGTAGGGTTAGCGGGGTACAAGAGACCCAGTACTTC; CDR3 protein: CASSRVSGVQETQYF
V gene: TRBV19; clone size: .; D gene: TRBD1; J gene: TRBJ1-2; CDR3 DNA: TGTGCCAGTAGCAGGGACAGGGGACGAGGCTACACCTTC; CDR3 protein: CASSRDRGRGYTF
V gene: TRBV7-2; clone size: .; D gene: .; J gene: TRBJ2-7; CDR3 DNA: TGTGCCAGCAGCTTATCCTTAGCCTCCTACGAGCAGTACTTC; CDR3 protein: CASSLSLASYEQYF
V gene: TRBV6-6; clone size: few; D gene: TRBD1; J gene: TRBJ2-1; CDR3 DNA: TGTGCCAGCAGCAGCCGGGGACAGGGGTACAATGAGCAGTTCTTC; CDR3 protein: CASSSRGQGYNEQFF
V gene: TRBV7-9; clone size: .; D gene: .; J gene: TRBJ2-7; CDR3 DNA: TGTGCCAGCAGCTTAGGAGGCGGTTGGTACGAGCAGTACTTC; CDR3 protein: CASSLGGGWYEQYF
V gene: TRBV19; clone size: .; D gene: TRBD2; J gene: TRBJ2-7; CDR3 DNA: TGTGCCAGTAGTCTTTTTAGCGGGAGGTACGAGCAGTACTTC; CDR3 protein: CASSLFSGRYEQYF
V gene: TRBV11-2; clone size: .; D gene: .; J gene: TRBJ2-1; CDR3 DNA: TGTGCCAGCAGCTTCTCCCTAAACAATGAGCAGTTCTTC; CDR3 protein: CASSFSLNNEQFF
V gene: TRBV5-1; clone size: .; D gene: TRBD2; J gene: TRBJ2-1; CDR3 DNA: TGCGCCAGCGCGAGACTAGCGGGGCGCAATGAGCAGTTCTTC; CDR3 protein: CASARLAGRNEQFF
V gene: TRBV4-2; clone size: .; D gene: .; J gene: TRBJ2-1; CDR3 DNA: TGTGCCAGCAGCCAGACCGCGGACTTGACCTACAATGAGCAGTTCTTC; CDR3 protein: CASSQTADLTYNEQFF
V gene: TRBV19; clone size: .; D gene: .; J gene: TRBJ2-7; CDR3 DNA: TGTGCCAGTAGACCAAGGACGGGGAGCTCCTACGAGCAGTACTTC; CDR3 protein: CASRPRTGSSYEQYF
V gene: TRBV5-1; clone size: once; D gene: TRBD1; J gene: TRBJ2-7; CDR3 DNA: TGCGCCAGCAACCACGGACAGGGACTCCTCTACGAGCAGTACTTC; CDR3 protein: CASNHGQGLLYEQYF
V gene: TRBV10-3; clone size: .; D gene: .; J gene: TRBJ1-2; CDR3 DNA: TGTGCCACCCGCGGCGGGGACAACTATGGCTACACCTTC; CDR3 protein: CATRGGDNYGYTF
V gene: TRBV5-1; clone size: .; D gene: TRBD2; J gene: TRBJ2-2; CDR3 DNA: TGCGCCAGCAGCAACCGGGAAACTAGCGGTAGCGCCGGGGAGCTGTTTTTT; CDR3 protein: CASSNRETSGSAGELFF
V gene: TRBV19; clone size: .; D gene: TRBD2; J gene: TRBJ2-2; CDR3 DNA: TGTGCCAGTACCACGGGACTAGGCGCCGGGGAGCTGTTTTTT; CDR3 protein: CASTTGLGAGELFF